In this sample, the clone carrying this T cell receptor (beta chain) turned up once. Its antigen is currently unknown. Assay used: immunoSEQ multiplex PCR; TCRdb lists only in-frame clones, some missing. This table has about 95,000 clones, around 86% appearing once. CDR1 is MNHEY and CDR2 is SMNVEV in the germline V gene (reference sequence). Trimming cost V 8 bases and J 0 bases; bases outside gene matches: 17. CDR3 size: 18 residues. This sample is part of a study of radiotherapy plus CTLA-4 blockade in lung cancer. Across the study: Disease control was achieved by over 30% of patients, and objective responses by 18%.

Ipilimumab-mediated CTLA-4 blockade plus focal radiation was given to patients having chemo-refractory metastatic non-small-cell lung cancer. Study-wide findings and caveats: There was expansion of tumor-derived TCR clones in blood after radiotherapy plus ipilimumab.

Sequenced here: peripheral blood, sampled from a patient treated with radiotherapy plus ipilimumab. This TCR was recovered from a human donor with non-small cell lung cancer who had a partial response to radiotherapy plus ipilimumab. This chain uses TRBV27 with TRBJ2-7, with 9 bases identical to TRBD2. The CDR3 DNA sequence: TGTGCCAGCCTTCCACGGGGAGTAGCGGGAGCCTTCTCCTACGAGCAGTACTTC. As protein: CASLPRGVAGAFSYEQYF.